One and the same sample provided the 20 T cell receptor beta chains below, sequenced in a study of vaccination and CD4 T cells after COVID-19. This sample's treatment: 10-day PBMC culture with coronavirus spike peptide pools or control peptides (ViraFEST assay). With the Oncomine TCR Beta short-read assay, DNA from cultured CD4+ T cells was sequenced. TCRdb passed the PCR reads through MiXCR, listing each CDR3 protein once. The sample contains about 19,000 distinct CDR3 sequences, approximately 50% of which appear only once. Antigens of these TCRs are unknown. The specimen was CD4+ T cells from blood, cultured in vitro, collected after SARS-CoV-2 vaccination. All receptors derive from a human donor who had recovered from COVID-19.

V and J are TRBV20-1 and TRBJ1-3; D remains unclear. This CDR3 contains 15 residues. The ends were cut back, 6 bases at V and 0 bases at J, with 15 bases in the middle. Germline V gene sequence: CDR1 DFQATT, CDR2 SNEGSKA (reference sequence). The CDR3 sequence: CSASPAQNSGNTIYF. The CDR3, as DNA: TGCAGTGCCTCCCCGGCACAAAACTCTGGAAACACCATATATTTT.

In its sample, this clonotype was seen a few times. Compared with germline, one end of the junction differs, possibly owing to a read error. V is TRBV24-1 and J is TRBJ2-7; TRBD1 matches at 8 bases. The germline V gene has CDR1 KGHDR and CDR2 SFDVKD. This CDR3 is 13 amino acids long. The CDR3 DNA sequence: TGTGCCACCAGTGACCCGAAGACAGGGGAGCGGTACTTC. It specifies CATSDPKTGERYF.

This sequence joins TRBV7-9 and TRBJ2-7, with TRBD1 matching over 9 bases. Germline loops: CDR1 SEHNR, CDR2 FQNEAQ (reference sequence). The CDR3 extends over 15 amino acids. Trimming removed 5 bases from V and 6 bases from J; junction bases left unmatched: 11. CDR3 nucleotides: TGTGCCAGCAGCCCCCAGATAGGACAGGGGAGCGAGCAGTACTTC. Its protein is CASSPQIGQGSEQYF.

This clonotype has a handful of counts. The rearrangement links TRBV27 to TRBJ1-2, with D uncertain. The V end was cut by 6 bases, the J end by 2 bases, with 13 bases between. CDR3 length: 14 residues. In germline, CDR1 is MNHEY, CDR2 SMNVEV (reference sequence). CDR3 DNA: TGTGCCAGCAGGCCAGGCGGGGTGAACTATGGCTACACCTTC. This encodes CASRPGGVNYGYTF.

This clonotype came up a few times. The gene calls are TRBV7-3 and TRBJ2-2; tentatively, D is TRBD1 (6 bases). The CDR3 contains 15 residues. The ends were cut back, 2 bases at V and 4 bases at J, with 11 bases in the middle. Germline V CDR1 and CDR2: SGHTA, FQGTGA. CDR3: CASSLGARGTGELFF. CDR3 bases: TGTGCCAGCAGCTTAGGAGCCAGGGGCACCGGGGAGCTGTTTTTT.

The chain combines TRBV6-5 with TRBJ1-1, with D perhaps matching TRBD1 (5 bases). The CDR3 is 14 amino acids. The germline V gene has CDR1 MNHEY and CDR2 SVGAGI. The germline V and J ends were trimmed by 0 bases and 4 bases, with 9 bases remaining between them. The CDR3 protein is CASSYSRQGTEAFF. DNA of the CDR3: TGTGCCAGCAGTTACTCTCGGCAGGGCACTGAAGCTTTCTTT.

The chain employs TRBV6-1 and TRBJ1-5, with D tentatively TRBD1 (5 bases). The V gene's germline CDR1 is MNHNS and CDR2 SASEGT. The CDR3 covers 15 residues. The germline V and J ends were trimmed by 7 bases and 0 bases, with 13 bases remaining between them. The CDR3 DNA reads TGTGCCAGCAACAAGGGACGGACTAGCAATCAGCCCCAGCATTTT. Its protein is CASNKGRTSNQPQHF.

This clonotype occurred once. At one end, the junction sequence differs from germline, possibly due to a read error. The chain couples TRBV7-2 to TRBJ2-1, with TRBD2 matching 9 bases. The germline V gene encodes CDR1 SGHTA and CDR2 FQGNSA. The CDR3 is 14 amino acids. CDR3 bases: TGTGCCAGCAGCCGGACTAGCGACTACAATGAGCAATTCTTC. Amino acids: CASSRTSDYNEQFF.

The V gene is TRBV19, the J gene TRBJ1-2; tentatively, D is TRBD1 (6 bases). Per the germline V gene, CDR1 is LNHDA and CDR2 is SQIVND (reference sequence). The CDR3 is made up of 17 amino acids. V lost 3 bases to trimming and J lost 0 bases, with 17 bases between them. CDR3 coding DNA: TGTGCCAGTAGTATCCCAAACCTGGGACATACTAACTATGGCTACACCTTC. Translating gives CASSIPNLGHTNYGYTF.

This chain links TRBV21-1 with TRBJ2-7; the DNA was not used to check the table's D call, TRBD2. TRBV21-1 is a pseudogene segment. This CDR3 comprises 18 residues. The CDR3 reads CASNGPTGLAGVMGEQYF. CDR3 coding DNA: TGTGCCAGCAACGGTCCCACCGGACTAGCGGGAGTGATGGGCGAGCAGTACTTC.

V and J are TRBV28 and TRBJ2-7; 7 bases map to TRBD2. Germline V gene data show CDR1 as MDHEN and CDR2 as SYDVKM. The trim removed 3 bases at V and 7 bases at J, leaving 3 bases unmatched. This CDR3 has 12 amino acids. CDR3 coding DNA: TGTGCCAGCAGTTTGGGGAGGGAGGAGCAGTACTTC. It is translated as CASSLGREEQYF.

The gene calls are TRBV6-1 and TRBJ1-5, with 10 bases fitting TRBD1. Per germline, CDR1 MNHNS and CDR2 SASEGT. This CDR3 spans 16 amino acids. Losses at the gene ends were 6 bases for V and 2 bases for J; bases not matched to a gene: 7. The CDR3 reads CASSLTGGYGNQPQHF. The CDR3 DNA is TGTGCCAGCAGCTTGACAGGGGGCTACGGCAATCAGCCCCAGCATTTT.

The CDR3 region has the DNA TGTGCCAGCAGTGAACAGGGGTCCCGGAGCAATCAGCCCCAGCATTTT. Protein sequence: CASSEQGSRSNQPQHF. The chain uses TRBV2 and TRBJ1-5, with TRBD1 as a possible D gene (6 bases). In germline, CDR1 is SNHLY, CDR2 FYNNEI. V was pared by 2 bases and J by 1 base, with 12 bases between. This CDR3 is built from 16 residues.

This clonotype was observed a handful of times. CDR3 sequence: CSVVMNTEAFF. The CDR3 nucleotides are TGCAGCGTTGTGATGAACACTGAAGCTTTCTTT. V and J are TRBV29-1 and TRBJ1-1; D is ambiguous. This CDR3 contains 11 residues. Trimming shortened V by 4 bases and J by 0 bases, and 3 bases separated the two germline ends. The germline V gene encodes CDR1 SQVTM and CDR2 ANQGSEA.

The genes are TRBV20-1 and TRBJ1-2; D not certain. This CDR3 is built from 13 residues. Between the trimmed V and J ends, which lost 6 bases and 5 bases, there was a span of 16 bases. In germline, CDR1 is DFQATT, CDR2 SNEGSKA (reference sequence). CDR3 sequence: CSAISGVRYGYTF. The CDR3 nucleotides are TGCAGTGCAATTTCGGGAGTTCGATATGGCTACACCTTC.

This chain connects TRBV6-1 to TRBJ2-7; weak D call: TRBD2 (5 bases). CDR1 MNHNS and CDR2 SASEGT come from the germline V gene. V was pared by 6 bases and J by 0 bases, with 12 bases between. This CDR3 region has 14 residues. The DNA for the CDR3 is TGTGCCAGCAGGAGTTCGCGGGCCTCCTACGAGCAGTACTTC. Protein product: CASRSSRASYEQYF.

The V gene is TRBV20-1, the J gene TRBJ1-4, with D perhaps TRBD1 (5 bases). Trimming removed 0 bases at V and 6 bases at J, with 11 bases between. Germline V CDR1 and CDR2: DFQATT, SNEGSKA (reference sequence). The CDR3 extends over 14 amino acids. The CDR3 protein is CSARDTGTHEKLFF. The CDR3 coding sequence is TGCAGTGCTAGAGATACCGGGACCCATGAAAAACTGTTTTTT.

The chain has TRBV15 and TRBJ1-5; TRBD1 matches at 10 bases. This CDR3 has 17 amino acids. V shed 0 bases, J shed 6 bases, and the junction held 8 bases outside the gene matches. Germline values: CDR1 LNHNV, CDR2 YYDKDF (reference sequence). This CDR3 is CATSREGAGTGAQPQHF. CDR3 DNA: TGTGCCACCAGCAGAGAGGGGGCGGGGACAGGGGCTCAGCCCCAGCATTTT. Based on the CDR3 plus reference TRBV15 and TRBJ1-5, the full variable domain is DAMVIQNPRYQVTQFGKPVTLSCSQTLNHNVMYWYQQKSSQAPKLLFHYYDKDFNNEADTPDNFQSRRPNTSFCFLDIRSPGLGDTAMYLCATSREGAGTGAQPQHFGDGTRLSIL.

This clonotype was counted a few times. The chain employs TRBV30 and TRBJ2-7; possibly TRBD1 for D (5 bases). The germline V gene encodes CDR1 GTSNPN and CDR2 SVGIG (reference sequence). The CDR3 is made up of 13 amino acids. V was clipped by 4 bases and J by 5 bases, with 15 bases between them. The CDR3 region has the DNA TGTGCCTGGAATCACAGGATTGAGAACGAGCAGTACTTC. Translating it yields CAWNHRIENEQYF.

J is TRBJ2-4 and V is TRBV19, with a tentative D call TRBD2 (7 bases). Trimming pared 5 bases from V and 3 bases from J, leaving 17 bases between. The CDR3 sequence is 16 residues long. Germline V gene lookup returns CDR1 LNHDA and CDR2 SQIVND (reference sequence). In nucleotides, the CDR3 is TGTGCCAGTAGTCATACGGGGGGCGCGGGCAAAAACATTCAGTACTTC. Residues: CASSHTGGAGKNIQYF.